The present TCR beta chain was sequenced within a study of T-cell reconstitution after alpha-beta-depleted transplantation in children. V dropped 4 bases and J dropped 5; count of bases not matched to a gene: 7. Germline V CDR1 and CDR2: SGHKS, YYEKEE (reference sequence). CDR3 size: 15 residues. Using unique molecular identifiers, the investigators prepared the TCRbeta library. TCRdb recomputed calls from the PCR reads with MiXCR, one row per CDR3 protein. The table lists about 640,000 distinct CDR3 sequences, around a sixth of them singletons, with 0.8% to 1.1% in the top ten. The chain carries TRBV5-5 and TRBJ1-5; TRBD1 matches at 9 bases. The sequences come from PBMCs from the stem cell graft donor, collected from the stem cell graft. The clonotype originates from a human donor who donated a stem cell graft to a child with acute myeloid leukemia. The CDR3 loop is CASSPGTGLYQPQHF. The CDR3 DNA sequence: TGTGCCAGCAGCCCCGGGACAGGGCTTTATCAGCCCCAGCATTTT. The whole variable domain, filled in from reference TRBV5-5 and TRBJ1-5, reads DAGVTQSPTHLIKTRGQQVTLRCSPISGHKSVSWYQQVLGQGPQFIFQYYEKEERGRGNFPDRFSARQFPNYSSELNVNALLLGDSALYLCASSPGTGLYQPQHFGDGTRLSIL.